Following are 12 T cell receptor beta chains from one sample sequenced in a study of metastatic and nonmetastatic thyroid tumors. No patient had received any treatment before thyroid surgery. TCRdb reprocessed the PCR reads via MiXCR. The sample lists about 43,000 clones; more than 3% were seen once. Source material: blood. These receptors originate from a female donor with papillary thyroid cancer or a benign thyroid nodule (not recorded which). Some clones in this sample may be carry-over from other donors' samples.

This clone was counted at least ten times. V usage is TRBV27 and J usage is TRBJ1-1, with unresolved D. The CDR3 is made up of 14 amino acids. V was shortened by 2 bases and J by 0 bases, with 7 bases between the two germline ends. CDR1 and CDR2 from the germline V gene are MNHEY and SMNVEV (reference sequence). CDR3 protein: CASSLHTMNTEAFF. The CDR3 DNA sequence: TGTGCCAGCAGTTTACACACAATGAACACTGAAGCTTTCTTT.

This clone was observed many times. J is TRBJ2-5 and V is TRBV11-2, with D perhaps matching TRBD2 (7 bases). The CDR3 contains 15 residues. Germline V CDR1 and CDR2: SGHAT, FQNNGV. Deletions cut 3 bases from V and 4 bases from J, with 15 bases between. CDR3 amino acids: CASSLGGRRGETQYF. In DNA, the CDR3 is TGTGCCAGCAGCTTGGGGGGGCGACGGGGAGAGACCCAGTACTTC. Combining the CDR3 with reference TRBV11-2 and TRBJ2-5 gives the whole variable domain EAGVAQSPRYKIIEKRQSVAFWCNPISGHATLYWYQQILGQGPKLLIQFQNNGVVDDSQLPKDRFSAERLKGVDSTLKIQPAKLEDSAVYLCASSLGGRRGETQYFGPGTRLLVL.

This clone was observed many times. This chain uses TRBV20-1 with TRBJ2-1, with 12 positions matching TRBD2. The germline gives CDR1 DFQATT, CDR2 SNEGSKA (reference sequence). This CDR3 contains 17 residues. The V segment lost 4 bases and the J segment 6 bases; nucleotides outside the gene matches: 13. CDR3 sequence: CSATSGRARPLPNEQFF. The CDR3 nucleotides are TGCAGTGCTACTAGCGGGAGGGCCCGACCGCTCCCCAATGAGCAGTTCTTC.

Only a few counts were recorded for this clone. The chain couples TRBV24-1 to TRBJ1-2, with 9 bases lining up with TRBD1. Germline CDR1 KGHDR, CDR2 SFDVKD. The CDR3 is 14 amino acids. The trim removed 2 bases at V and 7 bases at J, leaving 4 bases unmatched. The CDR3 sequence is CATSDWDRDFGYTF. CDR3 coding DNA: TGTGCCACCAGTGATTGGGACAGGGACTTTGGCTACACCTTC.

This clone was seen many times. The chain uses TRBV28 and TRBJ2-1, with D perhaps TRBD2 (6 bases). V lost 4 bases, J lost 8 bases, and 15 bases lay in between. Germline V gives CDR1 MDHEN, CDR2 SYDVKM. CDR3 length: 14 residues. The CDR3 loop is CASSSAGTYDEQFF. CDR3 nucleotides: TGTGCCAGCAGTTCGGCGGGGACTTACGATGAGCAGTTCTTC.

The chain has TRBV11-3 and TRBJ2-7; no definite D call. Looked up from germline, CDR1 is SGHNT and CDR2 is YENEEA. This CDR3 comprises 14 residues. V lost 0 bases and J lost 2, with 8 bases in between. The CDR3 DNA is TGTGCCAGCAGCTTAGAGGTCAGCACCTACGAGCAGTACTTC. Amino acid sequence: CASSLEVSTYEQYF. Complete variable domain (other parts from reference TRBV11-3 and TRBJ2-7): EAGVVQSPRYKIIEKKQPVAFWCNPISGHNTLYWYLQNLGQGPELLIRYENEEAVDDSQLPKDRFSAERLKGVDSTLKIQPAELGDSAVYLCASSLEVSTYEQYFGPGTRLTVT.

The chain links TRBV6-2 or TRBV6-3 to TRBJ2-7, with a possible D match to TRBD1 (6 bases). V lost 6 bases and J lost 2, with 11 bases in between. Germline lookup yields CDR1 MNHEY and CDR2 SVGEGT. The length of the CDR3 is 13 residues. In nucleotides, the CDR3 is TGTGCCAGCAGCGTGACAGGACCCTACGAGCAGTACTTC. This codes for CASSVTGPYEQYF.

V usage is TRBV6-1 and J usage is TRBJ1-2; D ambiguous. The CDR3 length is 13 residues. Per germline, CDR1 MNHNS and CDR2 SASEGT. Trimming stripped 5 bases from V and 3 bases from J, with 10 bases between. DNA for the CDR3: TGTGCCAGCAGTCCCCAGGAGGACTATGGCTACACCTTC. It codes for CASSPQEDYGYTF.

V and J are TRBV6-2 or TRBV6-3 and TRBJ2-3; TRBD2 agrees at 11 bases. The V segment lost 5 bases and the J segment 0 bases; nucleotides outside the gene matches: 4. CDR1 is MNHEY, CDR2 SVGEGT, per germline. This CDR3 is built from 16 residues. CDR3 nucleotide sequence: TGTGCCAGCAGTGTTGGGACTAGCGGAAGCACAGATACGCAGTATTTT. Protein: CASSVGTSGSTDTQYF.

J is TRBJ1-6 and V is TRBV11-2; D is ambiguous. Trimming took off 1 base at V and 5 bases at J, with 9 bases between the two ends. CDR3 length: 15 residues. CDR1 is SGHAT, CDR2 FQNNGV, per germline. The CDR3 DNA is TGTGCCAGCAGCTTAGTGGGCAGGAATAATTCACCCCTCCACTTT. The encoded protein is CASSLVGRNNSPLHF.

This clone was counted at least ten times. V is TRBV29-1 and J is TRBJ1-1, with D possibly being TRBD1 (6 bases). V shed 3 bases and J shed 6 bases, with 11 bases lying between them. This CDR3 has 12 residues. Germline V gene sequence: CDR1 SQVTM, CDR2 ANQGSEA. CDR3 amino acids: CSVEAGVSEAFF. The CDR3 coding sequence is TGCAGCGTTGAGGCAGGGGTCTCTGAAGCTTTCTTT.

This clone was observed many times. The gene calls are TRBV5-6 and TRBJ2-3, with D perhaps TRBD2 (6 bases). Trimming stripped 2 bases from V and 1 base from J, with 11 bases between. From germline, CDR1 is SGHDT and CDR2 YYEEEE. The CDR3 has 15 residues. As DNA, the CDR3 is TGTGCCAGCAGCTTTACGGGAGTGGGCACAGATACGCAGTATTTT. Encoded protein: CASSFTGVGTDTQYF. The variable domain in full, completed from reference TRBV5-6 and TRBJ2-3, reads DAGVTQSPTHLIKTRGQQVTLRCSPKSGHDTVSWYQQALGQGPQFIFQYYEEEERQRGNFPDRFSGHQFPNYSSELNVNALLLGDSALYLCASSFTGVGTDTQYFGPGTRLTVL.